Listed below are T cell receptor beta chains from one sample, sequenced in a study of CXCR3-negative and CXCR3-positive naive CD8 T cells. Following a re-call of the 5' RACE reads, TCRdb has one entry per CDR3 protein and lacks DNA. The sample's table shows 50,000 to 65,000 distinct CDR3 sequences. The material sequenced was memory CD8+ T cells from blood. The source is a human donor in good health. Some clones in this sample may be carry-over from other donors' samples. CDR3s include the opening cysteine and the closing phenylalanine or tryptophan. Some rows have no size entry. The others give once, few or many, or a class for an expanded clone.

clone_size,j_call,v_call,cdr3_aa
.,TRBJ1-6,TRBV11-2,CASSRDRGSYNSPLHF
.,TRBJ1-2,TRBV29-1,CSVASGTSTYGYTF
.,TRBJ2-2,TRBV6-2/TRBV6-3,CASSYRDDTGELFF
medium-sized,TRBJ1-1,TRBV29-1,CSADPYIQRGMGPHFMNTEAFF
.,TRBJ2-5,TRBV28,CASRLLQGGPQETQYF
.,TRBJ1-1,TRBV20-1,CSARLRDTEAFF
.,TRBJ2-1,TRBV7-9,CASRDRSYNEQFF
.,TRBJ1-2,TRBV29-1,CSVGAGGLDGYTF
.,TRBJ2-2,TRBV19,CASSPFVAANTGELFF
.,TRBJ2-7,TRBV29-1,CSVEEEGIYEQYF
.,TRBJ1-1,TRBV15,CATSPRRGKNTEAFF
.,TRBJ1-1,TRBV6-6,CASSYSNIEGKIF
.,TRBJ1-2,TRBV29-1,CSVAGQGNYGYTF
.,TRBJ2-1,TRBV27,CASGALLNNEQFF
.,TRBJ1-1,TRBV4-3,CASSGQGGMNTEAFF
medium-sized,TRBJ1-2,TRBV29-1,CSVGPEGFYGYTF